The next 20 T cell receptor beta chains were all read from a single sample in a study of control samples from healthy donors and cancer patients (dated by TCRdb to 2018 to 2020). Library preparation used the immunoSEQ multiplex PCR assay. Drawn from immuneACCESS, this table holds only the in-frame rearrangements with V and J called that TCRdb kept. Clones are partly lost; checked studies trace under half to an unresolved V gene and leave the rest unexplained. The sample data list roughly 130,000 clones, and 85% to 95% of these were observed just once. The top ten clonotypes cover 1.5% to 2% of the sample. Material: PBMCs. Receptors originate from a man aged 45-60 years with head and neck cancer.

This clone appeared once. The rearrangement joins TRBV6-5 to TRBJ1-5; D remains unclear. The ends were cut back, 0 bases at V and 4 bases at J, with 4 bases in the middle. CDR1 MNHEY and CDR2 SVGAGI come from the germline V gene. This CDR3 spans 13 amino acids. DNA for the CDR3: TGTGCCAGCAGTTACTCGGAAAATCAGCCCCAGCATTTT. Amino acid sequence: CASSYSENQPQHF.

This chain connects TRBV6-2 or TRBV6-3 to TRBJ1-6; D is perhaps TRBD1 (5 bases). CDR1 is MNHEY and CDR2 is SVGEGT in the germline V gene. The ends were cut back, 5 bases at V and 14 bases at J, with 25 bases in the middle. This CDR3 region has 16 residues. The CDR3 reads CASSPLGPVGDSTLHF. The DNA of the CDR3 is TGTGCCAGCAGTCCGCTCGGGCCAGTTGGGGACTCAACCCTCCACTTT.

The V call is TRBV28, the J call TRBJ2-7, with 9 bases that match TRBD1. This CDR3 contains 14 residues. The germline V gene has CDR1 MDHEN and CDR2 SYDVKM. Trimming cost V 5 bases and J 7 bases; bases outside gene matches: 9. Here the CDR3 reads CASSRTGASREQYF. For the CDR3, the DNA is TGTGCCAGCAGTCGGACAGGGGCTTCGAGGGAGCAGTACTTC.

The chain combines TRBV9 with TRBJ2-5; D tentatively fits TRBD1 or TRBD2 (6 bases each). With 0 bases removed from V and 9 bases from J, the gap between germline ends came to 21 bases. The V gene's germline CDR1 is SGDLS and CDR2 YYNGEE. There are 16 residues in the CDR3. CDR3 in DNA: TGTGCCAGCAGCGTAGGTGGCCGGGACACTGGAGGGGCCCAGTACTTC. Amino acids: CASSVGGRDTGGAQYF.

This clone was counted between two and nine times. The J gene is TRBJ2-7, the V gene TRBV6-5; D is perhaps TRBD1 (6 bases). Looked up from germline, CDR1 is MNHEY and CDR2 is SVGAGI. Trimming removed 7 bases at V and 5 bases at J, with 21 bases between. The CDR3 length is 15 residues. The CDR3 DNA is TGTGCCAGCATTAGGGGCACCACAGGGTCCGACGAGCAGTACTTC. Protein: CASIRGTTGSDEQYF.

Here the CDR3 reads CASSLDGSGQPQHF. CDR3 DNA: TGTGCCAGCAGCTTAGACGGCTCGGGTCAGCCCCAGCATTTT. The chain joins TRBV7-2 to TRBJ1-5; D gene unclear. V lost 1 base to trimming and J lost 6 bases, with 10 bases between them. Looked up from germline, CDR1 is SGHTA and CDR2 is FQGNSA. This CDR3 has 14 residues.

V is TRBV18 and J is TRBJ1-3; D call uncertain. Trimming removed 4 bases at V and 1 base at J, with 14 bases between. This CDR3 has 16 residues. Germline CDR1 reads KGHSH; CDR2 reads LQKENI. The CDR3, as DNA: TGTGCCAGCTCACTTAGCCTTTACAGTTCTGGAAACACCATATATTTT. Translation: CASSLSLYSSGNTIYF.

This chain links TRBV7-6 with TRBJ1-1; 9 bases are a match to TRBD1. The CDR3 totals 15 residues. In germline, CDR1 is SGHVS, CDR2 FNYEAQ. Unmatched junction bases numbered 5, after V lost 2 bases and J lost 4 bases. The CDR3 nucleotides are TGTGCCAGCAGCTTAACTGGACAGGGGACCACTGAAGCTTTCTTT. It encodes CASSLTGQGTTEAFF.

This chain connects TRBV2 to TRBJ2-3, with a weak D call TRBD2 (6 bases). Germline V CDR1 and CDR2: SNHLY, FYNNEI. V lost 6 bases to trimming and J lost 2 bases, with 18 bases between them. This CDR3 is built from 16 residues. The CDR3 sequence: CASRPMEGSDTDTQYF. For the CDR3, the DNA is TGTGCCAGCAGGCCGATGGAGGGATCGGACACAGATACGCAGTATTTT.

The chain couples TRBV27 to TRBJ1-6, with 7 positions matching TRBD1. Germline V gene data show CDR1 as MNHEY and CDR2 as SMNVEV (reference sequence). V shed 6 bases, J shed 0 bases, and the junction held 2 bases outside the gene matches. This CDR3 region has 15 residues. The CDR3 loop reads CASRHRGSYNSPLHF. DNA for the CDR3: TGTGCCAGCAGGCACAGGGGCTCCTATAATTCACCCCTCCACTTT.

V is TRBV4-3 and J is TRBJ2-7; D remains ambiguous. CDR1 is LGHNA, CDR2 YSLEER, per germline. The CDR3 spans 13 residues. The V and J ends lost 0 bases and 5 bases respectively, with 8 bases between them. The CDR3 protein is CASSQDYGNEQYF. In nucleotides, the CDR3 is TGCGCCAGCAGCCAAGATTATGGCAACGAGCAGTACTTC.

With respect to this clone: Other DNA sequences in this specimen translate into the identical CDR3. The rearrangement joins TRBV30 to TRBJ1-3; tentatively, D is TRBD1 (6 bases). Germline loops: CDR1 GTSNPN, CDR2 SVGIG (reference sequence). This CDR3 has 13 amino acids. V shed 4 bases and J shed 5 bases, with 12 bases lying between them. The CDR3 is CAWNRGERNTIYF. CDR3 DNA: TGTGCCTGGAATAGGGGGGAAAGAAACACCATATATTTT.

The chain joins TRBV5-4 to TRBJ2-7; D call uncertain. The V gene's germline CDR1 is SGHNT and CDR2 YYREEE (reference sequence). Trimming removed 0 bases at V and 7 bases at J, with 17 bases between. The CDR3 is 15 residues long. As DNA, the CDR3 is TGTGCCAGCAGCTTGGGACTCCCTTATGTGGAGGAGCAGTACTTC. Translated, it gives CASSLGLPYVEEQYF.

The chain combines TRBV7-8 with TRBJ1-1, with a tentative D call TRBD1 (6 bases). CDR1 and CDR2 (germline): SGHVS, FQNEAQ. The CDR3 is made up of 13 amino acids. Trimming left V 4 bases short and J 3 bases short, with 9 bases between. The CDR3 is CASSWDKYTEAFF. CDR3 nucleotide sequence: TGTGCCAGCAGCTGGGACAAATACACTGAAGCTTTCTTT.

J is TRBJ1-2 and V is TRBV5-1; D not certain. The CDR3 extends over 15 amino acids. V was pared by 5 bases and J by 6 bases, with 20 bases between. Germline loops: CDR1 SGHRS, CDR2 YFSETQ. CDR3 loop: CASRPTGPKGHGYTF. CDR3 bases: TGCGCCAGCAGACCCACGGGCCCCAAAGGGCATGGCTACACCTTC.

V and J are TRBV7-2 and TRBJ1-1; a possible D gene is TRBD1 (5 bases). The CDR3 runs to 14 residues. V shed 2 bases and J shed 1 base, with 8 bases lying between them. Germline CDR1 is SGHTA and CDR2 is FQGNSA. CDR3 in amino acids: CASSLTQGNTEAFF. For the CDR3, the DNA is TGTGCCAGCAGCTTAACCCAGGGGAACACTGAAGCTTTCTTT.

The chain recombines TRBV7-2 with TRBJ2-3; 9 bases are a match to TRBD2. J gave up 0 bases and V 5 bases, and 9 bases lay outside the gene matches. CDR3 size: 17 residues. Germline V gene sequence: CDR1 SGHTA, CDR2 FQGNSA. CDR3 amino acids: CASSLQLRGGSTDTQYF. CDR3 sequence (DNA): TGTGCCAGCAGCCTGCAGTTGCGGGGGGGTAGCACAGATACGCAGTATTTT.

The chain is built from TRBV2 and TRBJ2-5; D not resolved. The germline V and J ends were trimmed by 6 bases and 2 bases, with 4 bases remaining between them. CDR1 SNHLY and CDR2 FYNNEI come from the germline V gene. The length of the CDR3 is 11 residues. The CDR3 region is CASREQETQYF. The CDR3 coding sequence is TGTGCCAGCAGAGAACAAGAGACCCAGTACTTC.

The J gene is TRBJ1-1, the V gene TRBV4-1; no clear D. This CDR3 is built from 16 residues. CDR1 and CDR2 (germline): MGHRA, YSYEKL. Trimming pared 1 base from V and 1 base from J, leaving 13 bases between. CDR3 region: CASSQGSAPGNTEAFF. The CDR3, as DNA: TGCGCCAGCAGCCAAGGCAGTGCGCCGGGGAACACTGAAGCTTTCTTT.

The chain recombines TRBV10-3 with TRBJ2-1; 9 positions agree with TRBD1. This CDR3 is built from 16 residues. Losses at the gene ends were 0 bases for V and 4 bases for J; bases not matched to a gene: 4. Germline values: CDR1 ENHRY, CDR2 SYGVKD. CDR3 amino acids: CAISESDRGQYNEQFF. The CDR3 region has the DNA TGTGCCATCAGTGAGTCGGACAGGGGACAATACAATGAGCAGTTCTTC.